Sequencing of this T cell receptor (beta chain) was carried out in a study of Graves' ophthalmopathy and Graves' hyperthyroidism. Scientists amplified the TCR beta CDR3 regions from RNA transcripts. HTBI primers were employed in first-round RT-PCR, then a second-round multiplex PCR followed. TCRdb recomputed calls from the multiplex PCR reads with MiXCR, one row per CDR3 protein. The table records over a million distinct CDR3 sequences, about 36% of them present only once. V was pared by 5 bases and J by 5 bases, with 10 bases of the junction left unmatched. The CDR3 has 16 residues. Hyperthyroidism cases were recent diagnoses of under 2 months' duration in people aged 18 to 65. Study-level results: Blood contained most expanded thyroid clonotypes exceeding 0.001 frequency.

This clonotype occurred many times. Its antigen is still unknown. Sample: peripheral blood or thyroid tissue (not recorded which). This TCR was recovered from an adult man with Graves' hyperthyroidism. The V and J genes are TRBV12-3 or TRBV12-4 and TRBJ2-5, with 11 nucleotides matching TRBD1. The CDR3 loop reads CASSPTNGQGAETQYF. CDR3 DNA sequence: TGTGCCAGCAGTCCAACCAACGGACAGGGGGCGGAGACCCAGTACTTC.